This TCR beta chain emerged from a study of early T cells in non-severe SARS-CoV-2 infection (dated by TCRdb to 2020 to 2022). In the study overall: Bulk RNA from unsorted whole blood was used for TCR sequencing, so alpha and beta chains could not be paired.

A case-control design nested within a healthcare worker cohort in London, UK, was used, with weekly nasopharyngeal swab PCR tests and blood sampling performed. Healthcare workers were recruited during the week of the UK lockdown, between 23 and 31 March 2020, and followed weekly for up to 16 weeks. The CDR3 measures 16 amino acids from cysteine to phenylalanine. The retained sequence is limited to the CDR3, 48 bases, with the frame set at the first base. Taken from the germline V gene (reference sequence), the CDR1 and CDR2 loops are LGHDT and YNNKEL. The junction shows trimming of 0 bases on V and 4 bases on J, plus 13 bases between the germline ends. Receptor libraries were prepared by 5' RACE. Sequenced on a NextSeq 500. The TCR library protocol attached unique molecular identifiers to individual cDNA molecules to correct for sequencing error and PCR bias. Both TCR alpha and beta chains were sequenced, and tight co-correlation was observed between alpha and beta sequence abundances in each sample. Per the original workflow: Decombinator V4 was used to annotate TCR sequences for V gene, J gene and CDR3. TCRs were defined as expanded if a significant change between any two time points was detected under a Poisson model with p below 0.0001. TCR abundances were normalised to the total number of TCRs sequenced per sample and expressed as counts per million. TRAV1-2 paired with TRAJ12, TRAJ20 or TRAJ33 defined MAIT TCRs, while TRAV10 paired with TRAJ18 defined iNKT TCRs. VDJdb, accessed 1 November 2021, was searched for CMV, EBV and SARS-CoV-2 annotated TCRs, excluding TCRs annotated for multiple antigens. The raw public reads went through TCRdb reprocessing: fastp at Q25, MiXCR clone calling, in-frame beta chains kept. All rows with the same CDR3 protein become a single entry with the most common DNA and genes. These V and J calls are TCRdb output, not the study's own analysis. The sample contains about 72,000 distinct CDR3 sequences, 9.1% of them found a single time. Roughly 3.2% of the sample belongs to the ten largest clones.

This clonotype was detected many times. Its antigen specificity is not known. The record has no base qualities; no much larger clone is one base away. What the research found in general, with its limitations: VDJdb matching was skewed toward anti-spike CD8 responses and likely underestimated virus-specific expansions, missing private and CD4 specificities.

The chain is assembled from TRBV3-1 and TRBJ2-1; no D segment can be confidently identified. The sample was whole blood. The receptor was derived from an adult who was a healthcare worker with PCR-confirmed SARS-CoV-2 infection or an uninfected control (not recorded which). The base sequence is TGTGCCAGCAGCCAAGAACTTGGCGCCAAATACAATGAGCAGTTCTTC. The translation is CASSQELGAKYNEQFF.